Here is one TCR beta chain with its context. What it recognizes is unknown. This sample is part of a study of cytomegalovirus exposure and HLA in healthy donors. Overall study results and limits: Clusters of TCRs from the first cohort tended to co-occur in the 90 to 150 validation repertoires (as a later analysis found).

Sequencing used immunoSEQ multiplex PCR; TCRdb keeps in-frame clones, though not all of them. This sample carries some 130,000 clones, nearly 90% of them seen once, and the ten largest clones take 1% to 1.5%. Germline V lookup: CDR1 SGDLS, CDR2 YYNGEE. With 0 bases removed from V and 3 bases from J, the gap between germline ends came to 10 bases. CDR3 length: 14 residues. Separation from the approximately 660-subject first cohort characterized the roughly 110-subject validation cohort, to which the donors belonged. The rearrangement uses TRBV9 and TRBJ2-7, with D possibly matching TRBD1 (6 bases). Sequenced material: PBMCs. The sequence came from a woman aged 18-30 years in good health and CMV-seronegative. CDR3 sequence reads: CASSVGAGDYEQYF. In DNA form, the CDR3 reads TGTGCCAGCAGCGTAGGGGCAGGGGACTACGAGCAGTACTTC. Together with reference TRBV9 and TRBJ2-7, the CDR3 gives the full variable domain: DSGVTQTPKHLITATGQRVTLRCSPRSGDLSVYWYQQSLDQGLQFLIQYYNGEERAKGNILERFSAQQFPDLHSELNLSSLELGDSALYFCASSVGAGDYEQYFGPGTRLTVT.